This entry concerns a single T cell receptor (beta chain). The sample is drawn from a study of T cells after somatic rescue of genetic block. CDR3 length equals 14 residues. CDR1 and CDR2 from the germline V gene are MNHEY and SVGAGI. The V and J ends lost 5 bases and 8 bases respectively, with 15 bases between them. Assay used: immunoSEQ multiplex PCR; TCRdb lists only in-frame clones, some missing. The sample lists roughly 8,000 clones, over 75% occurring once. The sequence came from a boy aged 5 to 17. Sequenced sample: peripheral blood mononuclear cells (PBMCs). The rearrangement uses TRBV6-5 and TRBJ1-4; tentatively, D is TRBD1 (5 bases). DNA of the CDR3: TGTGCCAGCAGTCCCGACAGTGGCGGGGAAAAACTGTTTTTT. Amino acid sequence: CASSPDSGGEKLFF.